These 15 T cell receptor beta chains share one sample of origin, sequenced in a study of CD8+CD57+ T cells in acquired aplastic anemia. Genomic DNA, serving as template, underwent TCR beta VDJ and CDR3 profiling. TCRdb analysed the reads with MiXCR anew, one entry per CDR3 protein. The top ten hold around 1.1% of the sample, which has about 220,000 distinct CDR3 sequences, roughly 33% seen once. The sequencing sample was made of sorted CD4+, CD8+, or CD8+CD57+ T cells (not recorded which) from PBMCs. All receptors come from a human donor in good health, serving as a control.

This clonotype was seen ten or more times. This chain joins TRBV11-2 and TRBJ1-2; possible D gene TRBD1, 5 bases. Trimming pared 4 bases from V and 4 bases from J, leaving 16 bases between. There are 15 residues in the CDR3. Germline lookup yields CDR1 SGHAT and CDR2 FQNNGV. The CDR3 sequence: CASSSSLGPGYGYTF. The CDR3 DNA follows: TGTGCCAGCAGCTCCTCACTGGGACCGGGCTATGGCTACACCTTC.

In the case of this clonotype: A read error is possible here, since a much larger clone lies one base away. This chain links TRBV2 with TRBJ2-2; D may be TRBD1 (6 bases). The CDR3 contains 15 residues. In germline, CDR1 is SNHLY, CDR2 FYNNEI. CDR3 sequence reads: CASSPDRTMAGELLF. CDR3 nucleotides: TGTGCCAGCAGCCCAGACAGGACAATGGCCGGGGAGCTGCTTTTT.

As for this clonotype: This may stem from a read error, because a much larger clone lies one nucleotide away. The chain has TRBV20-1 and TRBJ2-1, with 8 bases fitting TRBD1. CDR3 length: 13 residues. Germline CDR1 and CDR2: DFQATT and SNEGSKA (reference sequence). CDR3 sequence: CTAGQGFAAEQFF. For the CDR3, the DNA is TGCACTGCTGGACAGGGTTTCGCGGCTGAGCAGTTCTTC.

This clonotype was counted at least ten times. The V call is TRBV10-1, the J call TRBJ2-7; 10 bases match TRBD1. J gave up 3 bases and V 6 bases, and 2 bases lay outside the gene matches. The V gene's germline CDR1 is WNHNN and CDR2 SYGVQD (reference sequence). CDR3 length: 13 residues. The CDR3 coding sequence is TGCGCCAGCAGCCGGGACAGGGGCTACGAGCAGTACTTC. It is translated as CASSRDRGYEQYF.

The CDR3 sequence is CASSLGPDSPLHF. The CDR3 bases are TGTGCCAGCAGCTTAGGGCCGGATTCACCCCTCCACTTT. The chain joins TRBV7-9 to TRBJ1-6, with unresolved D. Germline V gives CDR1 SEHNR, CDR2 FQNEAQ (reference sequence). The V gene lost 1 base and the J gene lost 8 bases, with 6 bases spanning the gap. The CDR3 has 13 residues.

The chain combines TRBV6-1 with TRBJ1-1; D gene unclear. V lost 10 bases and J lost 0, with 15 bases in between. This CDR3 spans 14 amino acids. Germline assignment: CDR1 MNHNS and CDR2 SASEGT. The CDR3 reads CATHPGDMNTEAFF. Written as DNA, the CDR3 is TGTGCCACCCACCCAGGAGACATGAACACTGAAGCTTTCTTT.

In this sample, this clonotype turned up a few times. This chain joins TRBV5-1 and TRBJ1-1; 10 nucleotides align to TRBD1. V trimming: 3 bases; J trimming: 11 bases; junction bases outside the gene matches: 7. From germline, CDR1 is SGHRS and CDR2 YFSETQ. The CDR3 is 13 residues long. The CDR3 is CASSSGQGVYAFF. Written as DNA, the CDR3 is TGCGCCAGCAGCTCCGGACAGGGGGTTTATGCTTTCTTT.

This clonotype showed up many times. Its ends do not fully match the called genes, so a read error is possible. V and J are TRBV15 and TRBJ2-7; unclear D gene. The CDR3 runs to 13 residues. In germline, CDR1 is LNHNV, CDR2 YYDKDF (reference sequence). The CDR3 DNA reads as TGTGCCACCAGCAGAGCCGACTCCAACGGTCGGGACTTC. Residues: CATSRADSNGRDF.

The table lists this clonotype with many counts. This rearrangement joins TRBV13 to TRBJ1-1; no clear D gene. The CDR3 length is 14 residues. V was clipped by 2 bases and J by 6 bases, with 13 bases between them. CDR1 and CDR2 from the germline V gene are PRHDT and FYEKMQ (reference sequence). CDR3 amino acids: CASSLPTAGAEAFF. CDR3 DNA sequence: TGTGCCAGCAGCTTACCCACGGCCGGAGCTGAAGCTTTCTTT. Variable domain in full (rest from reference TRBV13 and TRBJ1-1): AAGVIQSPRHLIKEKRETATLKCYPIPRHDTVYWYQQGPGQDPQFLISFYEKMQSDKGSIPDRFSAQQFSDYHSELNMSSLELGDSALYFCASSLPTAGAEAFFGQGTRLTVV.

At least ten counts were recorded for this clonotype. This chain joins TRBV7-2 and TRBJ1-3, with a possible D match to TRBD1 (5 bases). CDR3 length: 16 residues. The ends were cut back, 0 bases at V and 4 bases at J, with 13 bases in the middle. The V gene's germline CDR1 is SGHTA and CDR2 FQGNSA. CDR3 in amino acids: CASSLAGGTVGNTIYF. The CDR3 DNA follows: TGTGCCAGCAGCTTAGCGGGCGGGACGGTCGGAAACACCATATATTTT. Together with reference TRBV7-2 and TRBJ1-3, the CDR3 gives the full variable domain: GAGVSQSPSNKVTEKGKDVELRCDPISGHTALYWYRQSLGQGLEFLIYFQGNSAPDKSGLPSDRFSAERTGGSVSTLTIQRTQQEDSAVYLCASSLAGGTVGNTIYFGEGSWLTVV.

In nucleotides, the CDR3 is TGTGCCAGTAGCCTGACTAGCGGCTTCTACGAGCAGTACTTC. Its translation is CASSLTSGFYEQYF. The V and J genes are TRBV19 and TRBJ2-7; 9 bases line up with TRBD2. Per the germline V gene, CDR1 is LNHDA and CDR2 is SQIVND (reference sequence). The CDR3 length is 14 residues. Trimming cost V 6 bases and J 3 bases; bases outside gene matches: 6.

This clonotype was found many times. The chain's CDR3 is CASSEALQRQINTEAFF. In nucleotides, the CDR3 is TGTGCCAGCAGTGAAGCGCTTCAACGGCAGATTAACACTGAAGCTTTCTTT. The chain has TRBV2 and TRBJ1-1; D not resolved. Germline V gene lookup returns CDR1 SNHLY and CDR2 FYNNEI. This CDR3 spans 17 amino acids. V gave up 0 bases and J gave up 2 bases, with 16 bases separating them. The whole variable domain, filled in from reference TRBV2 and TRBJ1-1, reads EPEVTQTPSHQVTQMGQEVILRCVPISNHLYFYWYRQILGQKVEFLVSFYNNEISEKSEIFDDQFSVERPDGSNFTLKIRSTKLEDSAMYFCASSEALQRQINTEAFFGQGTRLTVV.

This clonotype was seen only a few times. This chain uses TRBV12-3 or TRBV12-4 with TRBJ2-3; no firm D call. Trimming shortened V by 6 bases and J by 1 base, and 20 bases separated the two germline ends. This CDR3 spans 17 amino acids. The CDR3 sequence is CASSRRHLEYGTDTQYF. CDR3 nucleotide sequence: TGTGCCAGCAGCCGCAGACATTTAGAGTACGGCACAGATACGCAGTATTTT.

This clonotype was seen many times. CDR3 nucleotides: TGTGCCAGTAGTATAGGATGGGACAGGGGAGGCACTGAAGCTTTCTTT. Translated: CASSIGWDRGGTEAFF. The rearrangement joins TRBV19 to TRBJ1-1, with 10 nucleotides matching TRBD1. There are 16 residues in the CDR3. Germline trimming cut 1 base from V and 4 bases from J; bases unmatched to any gene: 6. CDR1 LNHDA and CDR2 SQIVND come from the germline V gene (reference sequence).

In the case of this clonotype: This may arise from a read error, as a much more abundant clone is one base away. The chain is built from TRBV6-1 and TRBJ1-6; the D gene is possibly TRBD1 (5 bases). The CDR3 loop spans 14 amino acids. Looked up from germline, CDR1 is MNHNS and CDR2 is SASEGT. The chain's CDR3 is CVSRAGTGNSPLHF. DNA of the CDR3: TGTGTCAGCAGGGCCGGGACCGGTAATTCACCCCTCCACTTT.